Below, one T cell receptor beta chain is given with its context. Only one count was recorded for this clone. Its cognate antigen has yet to be identified. The sample holds no much larger clone one base away, and base qualities are not on file. The data derive from a study of blood T cell repertoires in COVID-19 (TCRdb year 2020). Looking at the study overall: Samples from collaborators originated in the United States, Italy and Spain and spanned both the acute and convalescent phases of COVID-19. The material from the prospective study consisted of cDNA or gDNA derived from T cells, B-cell-depleted T cells, or PBMCs. Subjects who had been exposed to COVID-19, were actively infected with it, or had recovered from it provided the deeply sampled blood TCRbeta repertoires that made up the dataset. The repertoires were released in a freely available public database intended as a resource for research on the immune response to SARS-CoV-2. The samples were drawn from two sources: the first 160 participants of the ongoing ImmuneRACE study, and about 1,300 subjects contributed by 6 global collaborators. The sample metadata nearly always contained a de-identified subject ID, COVID-19 status, age in years and sex. HLA class I and class II types, where available, came from metadata supplied by the sample provider rather than from assay-based typing. Paper-wide results and their limitations: The quantity of clinical and demographic metadata differed by source and by participant and was supplied without curation.

V drops 5 bases and J drops 4 bases, leaving 20 bases in between. CDR1 and CDR2 were assigned from the germline V gene (reference sequence) as MNHEY and SMNVEV. There are 16 amino acids in the CDR3, from cysteine to phenylalanine inclusive. Just the 48-base CDR3 DNA is kept, in frame starting at base 1. Whole blood was collected in K2EDTA tubes by collaborating institutions according to the institutions' own protocols. For TCRbeta analysis, collaborators shipped samples in one of three forms: frozen whole blood, isolated PBMCs, or DNA extracted from either of those sample types. The immunoSEQ Assay, a bias-controlled multiplex PCR, was used to amplify TCRbeta CDR3 regions from genomic DNA. In the paper's pipeline: The number of nucleated cells in each sample was estimated from the amplification of reference gene primers within the assay. Sequence reads were collapsed and filtered to measure the absolute abundance of every unique TCRbeta CDR3 rearrangement. For each sample, productive Simpson clonality was calculated as the square root of Simpson's diversity index across productive rearrangements. The table was pulled from immuneACCESS by TCRdb, which kept in-frame rearrangements only. Such tables lose some clones; where checked, under half of the loss comes from unresolved V genes, and the rest has no known cause. V and J calls and clone size are copied from that table; D and trimming were computed from the DNA. The sample has about 240,000 clones on record, about nine tenths of them singletons. The biggest ten clones account for 6.2% of the sample.

The TCR was taken from a man aged 60 to 69 with acute or convalescent COVID-19. This sequence uses TRBV27 and TRBJ2-5, and TRBD2 may be the D gene, going by 6 matching bases. Sample: peripheral blood. In nucleotides, the sequence is TGTGCCAGCAGTAGGAAGCACCCCGGGACTGGAGAGACCCAGTACTTC. This is translated as CASSRKHPGTGETQYF.